The 23 T cell receptor beta chains below were found in one sample sequenced in a study of blood T cell repertoires in COVID-19. Repertoires were generated with immunoSEQ multiplex PCR, while TCRdb's copy carries only in-frame clones and drops some. The sample records over 55,000 clones, 82% being singletons. Sequencing was performed on peripheral blood. The receptors originated from a woman of 80 years or more with acute or convalescent COVID-19.

This rearrangement joins TRBV10-3 to TRBJ2-2; TRBD1 might be the D (6 bases). With 5 bases removed from V and 1 base from J, the gap between germline ends came to 11 bases. The CDR3 consists of 15 residues. Germline CDR1 and CDR2: ENHRY and SYGVKD. DNA for the CDR3: TGTGCCATCAGTCCCGAGACAGGGAACACCGGGGAGCTGTTTTTT. It encodes CAISPETGNTGELFF.

A few counts support this clone. V usage is TRBV7-9 and J usage is TRBJ1-4; D gene uncertain. Germline V gene sequence: CDR1 SEHNR, CDR2 FQNEAQ (reference sequence). V was clipped by 5 bases and J by 8 bases, with 18 bases between them. The CDR3 extends over 15 amino acids. CDR3 nucleotide sequence: TGTGCCAGCAGCCGCCCCGGGATCATGGGAGAAAAACTGTTTTTT. Protein product: CASSRPGIMGEKLFF.

This rearrangement joins TRBV6-1 to TRBJ2-7, with D unresolved. Per germline, CDR1 MNHNS and CDR2 SASEGT. The CDR3 is made up of 14 amino acids. The V gene lost 3 bases and the J gene lost 0 bases, with 9 bases spanning the gap. DNA of the CDR3: TGTGCCAGCAGTGAGTGGCAAAACTCCTACGAGCAGTACTTC. It specifies CASSEWQNSYEQYF.

The CDR3 loop is CASSLPGAGGDTQYF. In DNA, the CDR3 is TGCGCCAGCAGCCTTCCGGGGGCAGGGGGGGATACGCAGTATTTT. This chain connects TRBV4-1 to TRBJ2-3; possibly TRBD1 for D (7 bases). V lost 4 bases, J lost 6 bases, and 17 bases lay in between. The CDR3 length is 15 residues. CDR1 MGHRA and CDR2 YSYEKL come from the germline V gene.

This chain uses TRBV24-1 with TRBJ1-5, with no clear D. Trimming pared 5 bases from V and 4 bases from J, leaving 8 bases between. CDR1 and CDR2 from the germline V gene are KGHDR and SFDVKD. The CDR3 extends over 13 amino acids. The CDR3 loop is CATSGTLNQPQHF. The CDR3 DNA reads TGTGCCACCAGTGGTACTTTGAATCAGCCCCAGCATTTT.

J is TRBJ2-5 and V is TRBV6-2 or TRBV6-3; D may be TRBD2 (6 bases). The germline CDR1 and CDR2 sequences are MNHEY and SVGEGT. The CDR3 is 14 amino acids. Trimming pared 5 bases from V and 6 bases from J, leaving 16 bases between. CDR3 coding DNA: TGTGCCAGCAGTCCCGGGACTCTCGGAAAGACCCAGTACTTC. The encoded protein is CASSPGTLGKTQYF.

This clone has only a few counts. The chain uses TRBV9 and TRBJ2-7, with 8 bases fitting TRBD1. Trimming removed 0 bases from V and 6 bases from J; junction bases left unmatched: 8. Germline CDR1 is SGDLS and CDR2 is YYNGEE. This CDR3 contains 15 residues. For the CDR3, the DNA is TGTGCCAGCAGCGTAGCTTCGCAGGGGGCGATCGAGCAGTACTTC. Its protein is CASSVASQGAIEQYF.

V is TRBV4-1 and J is TRBJ1-4; D remains unclear. This CDR3 region has 18 residues. The germline V gene has CDR1 MGHRA and CDR2 YSYEKL. Trimming shortened V by 0 bases and J by 4 bases, and 18 bases separated the two germline ends. The CDR3 bases are TGCGCCAGCAGCCAAGAGACTGGACTTGGGCAGTTTAATGAAAAACTGTTTTTT. Translation: CASSQETGLGQFNEKLFF.

The rearrangement links TRBV11-2 to TRBJ1-4; the match to TRBD1 covers 7 bases. V lost 3 bases, J lost 7 bases, and 8 bases stayed unmatched. This CDR3 region has 15 residues. Looked up from germline, CDR1 is SGHAT and CDR2 is FQNNGV. CDR3: CASSLLGQVGEKLFF. In DNA form, the CDR3 reads TGTGCCAGCAGCTTGCTCGGACAGGTCGGTGAAAAACTGTTTTTT.

The chain joins TRBV27 to TRBJ2-3, with D possibly being TRBD2 (6 bases). The germline gives CDR1 MNHEY, CDR2 SMNVEV (reference sequence). The CDR3 sequence is 12 residues long. Trimming took off 9 bases at V and 3 bases at J, with 10 bases between the two ends. The CDR3 DNA is TGTGCCAGTGGACTAACTACAGATACGCAGTATTTT. This encodes CASGLTTDTQYF.

The chain couples TRBV5-1 to TRBJ1-2; weak D call: TRBD1 (5 bases). Germline CDR1 SGHRS, CDR2 YFSETQ. The CDR3 runs to 13 residues. Trimming stripped 3 bases from V and 6 bases from J, with 12 bases between. The CDR3 DNA sequence: TGCGCCAGCAGCTGGGGGACTAAGGATGGCTACACCTTC. It encodes CASSWGTKDGYTF.

The chain couples TRBV27 to TRBJ2-2; tentative D call: TRBD2 (5 bases). Germline CDR1 is MNHEY and CDR2 is SMNVEV (reference sequence). The CDR3 spans 16 residues. V shed 1 base and J shed 0 bases, with 9 bases lying between them. The CDR3 sequence: CASSLLGGPNTGELFF. CDR3 DNA: TGTGCCAGCAGTTTATTAGGCGGGCCGAACACCGGGGAGCTGTTTTTT.

This clone showed up just a few times. J is TRBJ1-2 and V is TRBV5-6, with 9 bases aligning to TRBD1. V gave up 3 bases and J gave up 10 bases; unmatched junction bases: 7. The CDR3 totals 13 residues. Germline V gives CDR1 SGHDT, CDR2 YYEEEE. The CDR3 DNA follows: TGTGCCAGCAGCTGGGGGGACAGGGACTCCTACACCTTC. Translation gives CASSWGDRDSYTF.

The rearrangement uses TRBV28 and TRBJ2-5; 10 bases fit TRBD2. The V gene end was trimmed by 5 bases and the J gene end by 2 bases; junction bases not matched to a gene: 5. Germline V gene sequence: CDR1 MDHEN, CDR2 SYDVKM. The CDR3 consists of 15 residues. The CDR3 nucleotides are TGTGCCAGCAGTCCCAGCGGGAGGGGGCAAGAGACCCAGTACTTC. Its translation is CASSPSGRGQETQYF.

The V call is TRBV5-1, the J call TRBJ2-3; D remains ambiguous. Germline V gene lookup returns CDR1 SGHRS and CDR2 YFSETQ. V was shortened by 4 bases and J by 6 bases, with 15 bases between the two germline ends. The CDR3 runs 14 residues. The CDR3 region is CASSEVGSGDTQYF. The CDR3, as DNA: TGCGCCAGCAGCGAAGTCGGTTCCGGGGATACGCAGTATTTT.

The rearrangement uses TRBV19 and TRBJ1-4; possibly TRBD1 for D (6 bases). Germline-derived CDR1 and CDR2 are LNHDA and SQIVND (reference sequence). Deletions cut 10 bases from V and 5 bases from J, with 23 bases between. The CDR3 runs 16 residues. Written as DNA, the CDR3 is TGTGCCACCCTGCCCAGGGGAAGAGGGAAGAATGAAAAACTGTTTTTT. It yields the protein CATLPRGRGKNEKLFF.

V gene TRBV5-6 combines with J gene TRBJ1-6; 7 bases are shared with TRBD1. The V gene end was trimmed by 2 bases and the J gene end by 7 bases; junction bases not matched to a gene: 3. The CDR3 length is 14 residues. Germline V gene data show CDR1 as SGHDT and CDR2 as YYEEEE. The CDR3 DNA follows: TGTGCCAGCAGCTTCAGGGGGAGCAATTCACCCCTCCACTTT. Translating it yields CASSFRGSNSPLHF.

The V gene is TRBV6-5, the J gene TRBJ2-7; the match to TRBD2 covers 11 bases. The ends lost 6 bases at V and 8 bases at J; junction bases unmatched: 12. Germline V gene sequence: CDR1 MNHEY, CDR2 SVGAGI. The CDR3 runs to 15 residues. The CDR3 sequence: CASRRRTSGLTQQYF. Here the CDR3 DNA reads TGTGCCAGCAGACGGAGGACTAGCGGGCTTACGCAGCAGTACTTC.

The chain employs TRBV29-1 and TRBJ1-5, with unresolved D. The germline CDR1 and CDR2 sequences are SQVTM and ANQGSEA. V was cut by 4 bases and J by 3 bases, with 7 bases left in between. This CDR3 comprises 12 residues. The CDR3 spells CSVGGYNQPQHF. CDR3 coding DNA: TGCAGCGTTGGAGGTTACAATCAGCCCCAGCATTTT. Looking up the rest from reference TRBV29-1 and TRBJ1-5 gives the full variable domain: SAVISQKPSRDICQRGTSLTIQCQVDSQVTMMFWYRQQPGQSLTLIATANQGSEATYESGFVIDKFPISRPNLTFSTLTVSNMSPEDSSIYLCSVGGYNQPQHFGDGTRLSIL.

This chain joins TRBV27 and TRBJ2-3; D remains ambiguous. The CDR3 contains 16 residues. CDR1 and CDR2 (germline): MNHEY, SMNVEV (reference sequence). Trimming removed 5 bases at V and 0 bases at J, with 15 bases between. CDR3 loop: CASSPRMVLSTDTQYF. The CDR3 region has the DNA TGTGCCAGCAGTCCCCGAATGGTACTTAGCACAGATACGCAGTATTTT.

J is TRBJ2-1 and V is TRBV11-3; 11 bases fit TRBD2. Trimming at V came to 4 bases and at J to 9 bases, leaving 8 bases not matched to a gene. This CDR3 comprises 15 residues. Per germline, CDR1 SGHNT and CDR2 YENEEA. DNA for the CDR3: TGTGCCAGCAGCTCCGGGACTAGCGGAGAGGGTGAGCAGTTCTTC. Amino acids: CASSSGTSGEGEQFF.

CDR3 amino acids: CAWSSGPQPQHF. DNA of the CDR3: TGTGCCTGGAGTTCAGGGCCCCAGCCCCAGCATTTT. The chain combines TRBV30 with TRBJ1-5; D perhaps matches TRBD1 (5 bases). Trimming cost V 2 bases and J 7 bases, with 9 bases left between them. Looked up from germline, CDR1 is GTSNPN and CDR2 is SVGIG (reference sequence). The CDR3 length is 12 residues.

CDR3 residues: CSVATSGAYNEQFF. Written as DNA, the CDR3 is TGCAGCGTCGCGACTAGCGGGGCCTACAATGAGCAGTTCTTC. The chain carries TRBV29-1 and TRBJ2-1; 11 positions agree with TRBD2. The ends lost 6 bases at V and 2 bases at J; junction bases unmatched: 3. The CDR3 covers 14 residues. Germline V CDR1 and CDR2: SQVTM, ANQGSEA.